These T cell receptor beta chains were read from a single sample in a study of cytomegalovirus exposure and HLA in healthy donors. Assay: immunoSEQ multiplex PCR; the TCRdb copy retains only in-frame clones and omits some. The sample lists roughly 120,000 clones; around a tenth were seen once. Sequences were obtained from PBMCs. The receptors were sampled from a man aged 30 to 39 in good health and CMV-seronegative. Each CDR3 is given without its conserved first and last residue.

v_call: TRBV5-1
j_call: TRBJ2-1
cdr3_aa: ASSSTGTGVSYNEQF

v_call: TRBV7-3
j_call: TRBJ2-3
cdr3_aa: ASSLSYSADTQY

v_call: TRBV27
j_call: TRBJ2-1
cdr3_aa: ASSLRQGQYNEQF

v_call: TRBV4-3
j_call: TRBJ2-6
cdr3_aa: ASSQEAGGGANVLT

v_call: TRBV12-5
j_call: TRBJ2-7
cdr3_aa: ASGRDREAYEQY

v_call: TRBV30
j_call: TRBJ1-2
cdr3_aa: AGPQGWSGYT

v_call: TRBV28
j_call: TRBJ1-4
cdr3_aa: ASSLRTGAANEKLF

v_call: TRBV27
j_call: TRBJ2-1
cdr3_aa: ASTSGGSLGNEQF

v_call: TRBV15
j_call: TRBJ2-5
cdr3_aa: ASSQGGETQY

v_call: TRBV7-8
j_call: TRBJ2-7
cdr3_aa: ASSGQGAEQY